This T cell receptor beta chain stems from a study of blood T cell repertoires in COVID-19. The overall study: Both acute and convalescent COVID-19 samples were obtained from the United States, Italy and Spain. The analysed material was cDNA or gDNA that came from T cells, B-cell-depleted T cells, or PBMCs.

Generated by immunoSEQ multiplex PCR, the TCRdb table keeps only in-frame clones and is missing some. The data show about 39,000 clones, around 83% seen once. This clone was found a few times. This CDR3 contains 20 residues. Germline V gives CDR1 SGHDN, CDR2 FVKESK. The ends lost 4 bases at V and 0 bases at J; junction bases unmatched: 12. The rearrangement joins TRBV14 to TRBJ2-2; TRBD2 matches 12 bases. The origin of this receptor is a man between 60 and 75 years old with acute or convalescent COVID-19. The sequenced material came from peripheral blood. CDR3 bases: TGTGCCAGCAGCCCCCGGATGGGACTAGCGGGCTCCGCGAACACCGGGGAGCTGTTTTTT. Protein sequence: CASSPRMGLAGSANTGELFF.